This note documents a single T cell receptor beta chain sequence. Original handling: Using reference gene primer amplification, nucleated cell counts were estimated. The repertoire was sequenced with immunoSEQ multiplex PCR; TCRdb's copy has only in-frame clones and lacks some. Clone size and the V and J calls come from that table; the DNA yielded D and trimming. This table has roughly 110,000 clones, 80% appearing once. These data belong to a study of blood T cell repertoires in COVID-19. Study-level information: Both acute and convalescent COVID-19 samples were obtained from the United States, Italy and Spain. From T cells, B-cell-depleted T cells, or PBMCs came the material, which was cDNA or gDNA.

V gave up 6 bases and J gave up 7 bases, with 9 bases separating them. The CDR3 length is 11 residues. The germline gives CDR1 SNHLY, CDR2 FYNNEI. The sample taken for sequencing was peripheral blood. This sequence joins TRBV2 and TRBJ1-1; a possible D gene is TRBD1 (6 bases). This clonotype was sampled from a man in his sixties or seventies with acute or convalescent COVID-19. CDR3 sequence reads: CASRYRVEAFF. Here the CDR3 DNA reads TGTGCCAGCAGATACAGGGTTGAAGCTTTCTTT.